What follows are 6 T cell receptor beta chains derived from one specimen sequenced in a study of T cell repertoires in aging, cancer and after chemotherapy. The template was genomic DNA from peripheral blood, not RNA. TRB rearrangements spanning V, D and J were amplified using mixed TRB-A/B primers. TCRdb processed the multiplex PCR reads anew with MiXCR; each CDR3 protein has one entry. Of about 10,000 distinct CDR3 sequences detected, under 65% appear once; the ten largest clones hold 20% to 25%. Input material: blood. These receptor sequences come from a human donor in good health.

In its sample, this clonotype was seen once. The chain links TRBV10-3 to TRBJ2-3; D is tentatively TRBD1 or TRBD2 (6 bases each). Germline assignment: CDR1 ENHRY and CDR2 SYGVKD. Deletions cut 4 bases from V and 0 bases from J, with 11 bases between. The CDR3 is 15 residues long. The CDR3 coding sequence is TGTGCCATCAGTGGCCTAGGGGGGAGCACAGATACGCAGTATTTT. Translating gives CAISGLGGSTDTQYF.

CDR3 DNA: TGTGCCAGCAGTAACGGCGGACAGGGGGGCGTTTACCAGTACTTC. This codes for CASSNGGQGGVYQYF. This sequence joins TRBV6-1 and TRBJ2-5; 10 bases map to TRBD1. Trimming at V came to 5 bases and at J to 10 bases, leaving 13 bases not matched to a gene. Germline V gives CDR1 MNHNS, CDR2 SASEGT. The CDR3 is 15 amino acids.

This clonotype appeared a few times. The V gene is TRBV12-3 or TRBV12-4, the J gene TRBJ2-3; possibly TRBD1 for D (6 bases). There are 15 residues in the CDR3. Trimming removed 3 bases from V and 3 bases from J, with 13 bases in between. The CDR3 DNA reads TGTGCCAGCAGTTTGAGACAGGCTGGGACAGATACGCAGTATTTT. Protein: CASSLRQAGTDTQYF.

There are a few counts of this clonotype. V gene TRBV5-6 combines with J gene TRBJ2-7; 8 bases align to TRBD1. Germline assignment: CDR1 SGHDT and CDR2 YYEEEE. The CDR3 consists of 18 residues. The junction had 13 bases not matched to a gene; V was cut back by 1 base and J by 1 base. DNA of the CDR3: TGTGCCAGCAGCTTGCGGGAGTGGACAGGGAAGAGGTCCTACGAGCAGTACTTC. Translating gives CASSLREWTGKRSYEQYF.

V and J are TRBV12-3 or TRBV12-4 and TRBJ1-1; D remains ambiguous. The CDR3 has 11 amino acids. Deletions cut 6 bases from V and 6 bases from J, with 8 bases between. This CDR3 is CASSRESEAFF. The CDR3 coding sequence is TGTGCCAGCAGCAGAGAATCTGAAGCTTTCTTT.

The CDR3 protein is CASSKGQGADSPLHF. CDR3 nucleotides: TGTGCCAGCAGCAAGGGACAGGGAGCGGATTCACCCCTCCACTTT. The chain has TRBV5-4 and TRBJ1-6; 9 positions agree with TRBD1. Germline V lookup: CDR1 SGHNT, CDR2 YYREEE (reference sequence). The J segment lost 8 bases and the V segment lost 4 bases, leaving 7 bases of the junction unmatched. This CDR3 has 15 residues.